In its sample, the clone carrying this TCR beta chain was seen a few times. This entry belongs to a study of blood T cell repertoires in COVID-19. The wider study: The origin of the acute and convalescent COVID-19 samples was the United States, Italy and Spain. From T cells, B-cell-depleted T cells, or PBMCs came the material, which was cDNA or gDNA.

As processed by the authors: Reference gene primer amplification yielded estimated nucleated cell counts. Assay: immunoSEQ multiplex PCR; the TCRdb copy retains only in-frame clones and omits some. The V and J calls and clone size come from that table; D and trimming were worked out from the DNA. The sample carries about 42,000 clones, around 91% recorded once. The CDR3 sequence is 14 residues long. V shed 10 bases, J shed 4 bases, and the junction held 11 bases outside the gene matches. Germline CDR1 and CDR2: MNHEY and SVGAGI. Sequencing was performed on peripheral blood. The TCR comes from a man between 45 and 60 years old with active COVID-19. The V call is TRBV6-5, the J call TRBJ1-1; the match to TRBD1 covers 8 bases. The CDR3 bases are TGTGCCACCTGGACAGGGCGGGATCCCACTGAAGCTTTCTTT. Translating gives CATWTGRDPTEAFF.